This TCR beta chain was found in a study of blood T cells in healthy people across ages. Per sample, at least 5.5 micrograms of total RNA were extracted. A remark on this clonotype: Its cognate antigen is unknown.

Germline loops: CDR1 DFQATT, CDR2 SNEGSKA (reference sequence). The CDR3 sequence is 11 residues long. A second PCR, run for about 7 to 11 cycles, used a sample-barcoded 5' primer plus a J-beta primer mix. With 12 random nucleotides, a template-switch adaptor tagged each individual cDNA molecule. TCRdb itself ran the 5' RACE reads through MiXCR, one entry per CDR3 protein. The profile shows over 700,000 distinct CDR3 sequences, more than 20% of them singletons. Study-level results: A conclusive naive versus antigen-experienced comparison was prevented by the unsorted PBMCs. Strong correlation was found linking TCR beta diversity to naive T cell percentage.

The data were also submitted as part of a second study, on T cells of mothers and their children.

The chain carries TRBV20-1 and TRBJ2-7; no firm D call. The TCR originated in a boy aged 5 to 17 in good health. Material: blood. The CDR3 region has the DNA TGCAGCGGTAACATGGGGTACGAGCAGTACTTC. This gives the protein CSGNMGYEQYF.